A selection of T cell receptor beta chains follows, all from one sample in a study of blood T cell repertoires in COVID-19. Assay used: immunoSEQ multiplex PCR; TCRdb lists only in-frame clones, some missing. The table has roughly 150,000 clones, approximately 80% seen once. The sample consisted of peripheral blood. All receptors come from a woman aged 50 to 65 with acute or convalescent COVID-19. CDR3s leave out the opening cysteine and the closing phenylalanine or tryptophan. A row's size may be missing; if present it is once, few, many or a size class.

clone_size: NA
j_call: TRBJ2-1
v_call: TRBV20-1
cdr3_aa: SASIRGGATGSYNEQF

clone_size: NA
j_call: TRBJ2-3
v_call: TRBV5-1
cdr3_aa: ASRRFTVRGTDTQY

clone_size: NA
j_call: TRBJ1-2
v_call: TRBV3-1/TRBV3-2
cdr3_aa: ASSQDQGSYGYT

clone_size: NA
j_call: TRBJ2-1
v_call: TRBV28
cdr3_aa: ASSLSTGGSYNEQF

clone_size: once
j_call: TRBJ1-1
v_call: TRBV5-6
cdr3_aa: ASSLGTGGLAF

clone_size: NA
j_call: TRBJ1-1
v_call: TRBV7-2
cdr3_aa: ASSFTGGGAEAF

clone_size: NA
j_call: TRBJ2-7
v_call: TRBV7-2
cdr3_aa: ASSLLREQY

clone_size: NA
j_call: TRBJ1-6
v_call: TRBV19
cdr3_aa: ASSIATAGSPLH

clone_size: NA
j_call: TRBJ2-3
v_call: TRBV19
cdr3_aa: ASRYQAGGSTDTQY

clone_size: few
j_call: TRBJ2-7
v_call: TRBV30
cdr3_aa: AWDRSDEQY

clone_size: NA
j_call: TRBJ2-7
v_call: TRBV18
cdr3_aa: ASSPTTGGTEQY

clone_size: NA
j_call: TRBJ1-4
v_call: TRBV5-4
cdr3_aa: ASSLVRTGKNEKLF

clone_size: NA
j_call: TRBJ1-5
v_call: TRBV18
cdr3_aa: ASSPGQGTFYQPQH

clone_size: NA
j_call: TRBJ2-7
v_call: TRBV5-1
cdr3_aa: ASSFPGHEQY

clone_size: NA
j_call: TRBJ2-1
v_call: TRBV3-1/TRBV3-2
cdr3_aa: ASSQFGLWQF

clone_size: NA
j_call: TRBJ1-2
v_call: TRBV3-1/TRBV3-2
cdr3_aa: ASSRGQGKGYGYT

clone_size: NA
j_call: TRBJ2-7
v_call: TRBV6-2/TRBV6-3
cdr3_aa: ASSLLAGPYEQY

clone_size: NA
j_call: TRBJ1-3
v_call: TRBV6-1
cdr3_aa: ASSDWASGNTIY

clone_size: NA
j_call: TRBJ2-1
v_call: TRBV19
cdr3_aa: ASTFGGSYNEQF

clone_size: NA
j_call: TRBJ2-3
v_call: TRBV5-4
cdr3_aa: ASSLDSYTDTQY

clone_size: NA
j_call: TRBJ2-2
v_call: TRBV19
cdr3_aa: ASSFIGRTGELF

clone_size: few
j_call: TRBJ2-7
v_call: TRBV5-1
cdr3_aa: ASSLGTGGTYEQY

clone_size: NA
j_call: TRBJ1-1
v_call: TRBV5-1
cdr3_aa: ASSPGTVNTEAF

clone_size: NA
j_call: TRBJ2-3
v_call: TRBV19
cdr3_aa: ASSTLASGTKDTQY

clone_size: NA
j_call: TRBJ2-5
v_call: TRBV6-5
cdr3_aa: ASSYGTGFQETQY

clone_size: NA
j_call: TRBJ2-1
v_call: TRBV6-2/TRBV6-3
cdr3_aa: ASSYFSYEQF

clone_size: NA
j_call: TRBJ1-1
v_call: TRBV27
cdr3_aa: ASSFDSSDRVGTEAF

clone_size: NA
j_call: TRBJ2-1
v_call: TRBV6-2/TRBV6-3
cdr3_aa: ASSPLPNEQF

clone_size: NA
j_call: TRBJ1-2
v_call: TRBV14
cdr3_aa: ASSQFLSTWAGGFYGYT

clone_size: NA
j_call: TRBJ2-5
v_call: TRBV30
cdr3_aa: ASTGGVETQY

clone_size: NA
j_call: TRBJ2-6
v_call: TRBV5-4
cdr3_aa: ASSLVAGAGANVLT

clone_size: NA
j_call: TRBJ1-4
v_call: TRBV28
cdr3_aa: ASSSPRGTNEKLF

clone_size: NA
j_call: TRBJ2-5
v_call: TRBV6-4
cdr3_aa: ASNTWIAGVQTQY

clone_size: NA
j_call: TRBJ2-1
v_call: TRBV6-2/TRBV6-3
cdr3_aa: ASSYRDGSGEQF

clone_size: NA
j_call: TRBJ1-6
v_call: TRBV18
cdr3_aa: ASSGAAGSNSPLH

clone_size: NA
j_call: TRBJ1-1
v_call: TRBV4-2
cdr3_aa: ASSPFITGAVDTEAF

clone_size: NA
j_call: TRBJ1-2
v_call: TRBV19
cdr3_aa: ASSMGHNPNYGYT

clone_size: NA
j_call: TRBJ1-6
v_call: TRBV6-5
cdr3_aa: ASSYSSGDNSPLH

clone_size: few
j_call: TRBJ1-2
v_call: TRBV19
cdr3_aa: ASSPRPGIYT

clone_size: NA
j_call: TRBJ2-7
v_call: TRBV3-1/TRBV3-2
cdr3_aa: ASSPPGREQY

clone_size: NA
j_call: TRBJ2-5
v_call: TRBV11-1
cdr3_aa: ASMEERETQY

clone_size: few
j_call: TRBJ2-1
v_call: TRBV15
cdr3_aa: ATSLSGTGHHEQF

clone_size: NA
j_call: TRBJ2-5
v_call: TRBV12-5
cdr3_aa: ASGLGTGVQETQY

clone_size: NA
j_call: TRBJ2-7
v_call: TRBV5-4
cdr3_aa: ASSSSPGDSYEQY

clone_size: NA
j_call: TRBJ1-6
v_call: TRBV4-1
cdr3_aa: ASSQAGTDNSPLH

clone_size: NA
j_call: TRBJ1-1
v_call: TRBV2
cdr3_aa: ASSWGNTEAF

clone_size: NA
j_call: TRBJ2-5
v_call: TRBV6-6
cdr3_aa: ASSYRGGETQY

clone_size: NA
j_call: TRBJ1-1
v_call: TRBV2
cdr3_aa: ASSSSGTGRSGTEAF